Presented here are 27 T cell receptor beta chains from one specimen sequenced in a study of T-cell memory formation after mild COVID-19. TCRdb recomputed calls from the 5' RACE reads with MiXCR, one row per CDR3 protein. The top ten clones hold about 14% of a sample with some 130,000 distinct CDR3 sequences, around a sixth of them seen once. Sequencing was carried out using PBMCs or a T cell subset sorted from them (not recorded which). These receptors were obtained from an adult woman who had mild COVID-19 (a few samples of this study predate the infection). Cell type and time point are not known.

This clonotype was found a few times. V gene TRBV7-2 combines with J gene TRBJ2-7; the D call may be TRBD1 or TRBD2 (6 bases each). The germline V gene encodes CDR1 SGHTA and CDR2 FQGNSA. Deletions cut 5 bases from V and 7 bases from J, with 15 bases between. The CDR3 runs 13 residues. In DNA, the CDR3 is TGTGCCAGCAGCCGGAGGGGGGCAGGGGAGCAGTACTTC. It yields the protein CASSRRGAGEQYF.

This rearrangement joins TRBV7-6 to TRBJ2-1; TRBD2 aligns across 10 bases. V shed 5 bases and J 5 bases; nucleotides not matched to a gene: 15. CDR3 size: 18 residues. Germline V CDR1 and CDR2: SGHVS, FNYEAQ. DNA of the CDR3: TGTGCCAGCAGCCTAACGTATAGCTTGCTAGCGGGAGACAATGAGCAGTTCTTC. Translated, it gives CASSLTYSLLAGDNEQFF.

A few counts support this clonotype. This rearrangement joins TRBV7-2 to TRBJ2-7, with 7 bases matching TRBD1. This CDR3 is built from 16 residues. Germline V lookup: CDR1 SGHTA, CDR2 FQGNSA. V lost 2 bases to trimming and J lost 0 bases; unmatched junction nucleotides: 7. This CDR3 is CASSLLTRGSSYEQYF. Here the CDR3 DNA reads TGTGCCAGCAGCTTACTCACCAGGGGGAGCTCCTACGAGCAGTACTTC.

The chain carries TRBV24-1 and TRBJ1-3; D gene unclear. The CDR3 runs to 15 residues. Germline V gene lookup returns CDR1 KGHDR and CDR2 SFDVKD. V shed 3 bases and J shed 0 bases, with 8 bases lying between them. CDR3 bases: TGTGCCACCAGTGATCCCACGGACTCTGGAAACACCATATATTTT. Its protein is CATSDPTDSGNTIYF.

The table lists this clonotype with a few counts. The chain combines TRBV4-2 with TRBJ2-5, with unresolved D. Germline V gene data show CDR1 as LGHNA and CDR2 as YNFKEQ. Trimming stripped 0 bases from V and 2 bases from J, with 10 bases between. The CDR3 sequence is 15 residues long. CDR3 residues: CASSQDVAGQETQYF. The CDR3 DNA sequence: TGTGCCAGCAGCCAAGATGTGGCAGGACAAGAGACCCAGTACTTC.

This clonotype came up many times. V usage is TRBV5-1 and J usage is TRBJ1-1; 7 bases match TRBD1. The CDR3 covers 15 residues. V shed 3 bases, J shed 5 bases, and the junction held 10 bases outside the gene matches. Germline V lookup: CDR1 SGHRS, CDR2 YFSETQ. CDR3 nucleotide sequence: TGCGCCAGCAGCTCCAGGGAGGGGGCTAGGACTGAAGCTTTCTTT. Its translation: CASSSREGARTEAFF.

This clonotype was recorded a few times. CDR3 in amino acids: CASSVRAEVNEQYF. CDR3 sequence (DNA): TGCGCCAGCAGCGTCCGGGCGGAGGTTAACGAGCAGTACTTC. The rearrangement joins TRBV5-1 to TRBJ2-7; a weak D match, TRBD2 (5 bases). CDR3 length: 14 amino acids. V shed 4 bases and J shed 5 bases, with 16 bases lying between them. Germline lookup yields CDR1 SGHRS and CDR2 YFSETQ.

The table lists this clonotype with a count of one. V is TRBV30 and J is TRBJ1-2; 8 bases align to TRBD1. Germline V CDR1 and CDR2: GTSNPN, SVGIG (reference sequence). The CDR3 extends over 17 amino acids. V shed 2 bases, J shed 4 bases, and the junction held 15 bases outside the gene matches. The CDR3: CAWSLLRGDRGSYGYTF. The CDR3 DNA sequence: TGTGCCTGGAGTCTACTCCGAGGAGACAGGGGTTCCTATGGCTACACCTTC.

This clonotype has only a few counts. The J gene is TRBJ1-1, the V gene TRBV30, with D possibly TRBD1 on 6 matching bases. The CDR3 sequence is 13 residues long. Trimming cost V 3 bases and J 2 bases, with 10 bases left between them. Germline V gene data show CDR1 as GTSNPN and CDR2 as SVGIG (reference sequence). The CDR3: CAWRTGINTEAFF. CDR3 nucleotides: TGTGCCTGGAGGACAGGCATTAACACTGAAGCTTTCTTT.

The sample holds many counts of this clonotype. The gene calls are TRBV14 and TRBJ2-2; D call uncertain. The CDR3 runs to 13 residues. Trimming took off 0 bases at V and 6 bases at J, with 5 bases between the two ends. CDR1 is SGHDN, CDR2 FVKESK, per germline. CDR3 nucleotides: TGTGCCAGCAGCCAAGAGATCGCCGGGGAGCTGTTTTTT. Translating gives CASSQEIAGELFF.

The chain couples TRBV6-6 to TRBJ1-1; D ambiguous. V was pared by 0 bases and J by 1 base, with 3 bases between. This CDR3 has 13 amino acids. CDR1 MNHNY and CDR2 SVGAGI come from the germline V gene (reference sequence). This chain's CDR3 is CASSYSENTEAFF. CDR3 nucleotides: TGTGCCAGCAGTTACTCTGAGAACACTGAAGCTTTCTTT.

The V and J genes are TRBV5-1 and TRBJ2-7; D perhaps matches TRBD2 (5 bases). The V gene's germline CDR1 is SGHRS and CDR2 YFSETQ. This CDR3 has 14 residues. Trimming stripped 4 bases from V and 0 bases from J, with 11 bases between. DNA of the CDR3: TGCGCCAGCAGCCCCCGGGATCCCTCCTACGAGCAGTACTTC. Its protein is CASSPRDPSYEQYF.

V gene TRBV12-3 or TRBV12-4 combines with J gene TRBJ1-2, with 7 nucleotides matching TRBD1. The CDR3 contains 13 residues. V lost 6 bases to trimming and J lost 6 bases; unmatched junction nucleotides: 7. The CDR3 nucleotides read TGTGCCAGCAGCAGGGGAACAGGGGATGGCTACACCTTC. Translating it yields CASSRGTGDGYTF.

This clonotype has only a few counts. This chain's CDR3 is CASSFQGAEAFF. CDR3 nucleotide sequence: TGTGCCAGCAGCTTCCAGGGCGCTGAAGCTTTCTTT. The chain carries TRBV7-9 and TRBJ1-1, with D maybe TRBD1 (5 bases). Between the trimmed V and J ends, which lost 3 bases and 6 bases, there was a span of 8 bases. Germline lookup yields CDR1 SEHNR and CDR2 FQNEAQ (reference sequence). The length of the CDR3 is 12 residues.

This chain joins TRBV28 and TRBJ1-4; no reliable D call. The germline V and J ends were trimmed by 5 bases and 4 bases, with 14 bases remaining between them. The CDR3 length is 15 residues. The germline CDR1 and CDR2 sequences are MDHEN and SYDVKM. CDR3: CASSPRARINEKLFF. The CDR3 DNA reads as TGTGCCAGCAGTCCAAGGGCAAGGATTAATGAAAAACTGTTTTTT.

The gene calls are TRBV12-3 or TRBV12-4 and TRBJ2-1; 8 bases align to TRBD1. CDR3 length: 15 residues. V was clipped by 5 bases and J by 9 bases; unmatched bases: 12. CDR3: CASSPSFLGTGEQFF. The DNA of the CDR3 is TGTGCCAGCAGTCCGTCGTTTCTGGGGACAGGTGAGCAGTTCTTC.

This clonotype has more than one count but fewer than ten. The chain uses TRBV7-2 and TRBJ2-1; TRBD2 agrees at 8 bases. Germline-derived CDR1 and CDR2 are SGHTA and FQGNSA. V lost 5 bases to trimming and J lost 3 bases; unmatched junction nucleotides: 15. There are 18 residues in the CDR3. The CDR3 protein is CASSPDKFGRALYNEQFF. Written as DNA, the CDR3 is TGTGCCAGCAGCCCAGATAAATTCGGGAGGGCACTCTACAATGAGCAGTTCTTC.

The rearrangement joins TRBV28 to TRBJ2-3; 9 bases are a match to TRBD1. CDR1 MDHEN and CDR2 SYDVKM come from the germline V gene. After removal of 6 bases from V and 3 bases from J, the junction contained 10 bases not matched to a gene. The length of the CDR3 is 16 residues. CDR3: CASRTSPGQGTDTQYF. The CDR3 DNA reads TGTGCCAGCAGGACCTCACCGGGACAGGGAACAGATACGCAGTATTTT.

In this sample, this clonotype turned up a few times. V usage is TRBV10-3 and J usage is TRBJ2-5, with D possibly being TRBD1 (7 bases). Trimming left V 6 bases short and J 4 bases short, with 12 bases between. The CDR3 covers 13 residues. The germline V gene encodes CDR1 ENHRY and CDR2 SYGVKD. The CDR3 reads CAIRGTAGETQYF. CDR3 nucleotides: TGTGCCATCAGGGGGACAGCGGGAGAGACCCAGTACTTC.

V is TRBV6-6 and J is TRBJ2-3; D call uncertain. The length of the CDR3 is 11 residues. The V gene's germline CDR1 is MNHNY and CDR2 SVGAGI (reference sequence). V was pared by 6 bases and J by 6 bases, with 7 bases between. CDR3 protein: CASSRYDTQYF. For the CDR3, the DNA is TGTGCCAGCAGCCGCTACGATACGCAGTATTTT.

The J gene is TRBJ1-1, the V gene TRBV19; D uncertain. Germline V lookup: CDR1 LNHDA, CDR2 SQIVND (reference sequence). Trimming removed 3 bases from V and 2 bases from J, with 10 bases in between. The length of the CDR3 is 14 residues. The CDR3, as DNA: TGTGCCAGTAGTATTAGCAGGATCAACACTGAAGCTTTCTTT. It encodes CASSISRINTEAFF.

The rearrangement links TRBV12-3 or TRBV12-4 to TRBJ2-5; D may be TRBD1 or TRBD2 (5 bases each). V was trimmed by 7 bases and J by 3 bases, leaving 9 bases between them. The CDR3 is 12 amino acids. For the CDR3, the DNA is TGTGCCAGCATGGGGGATGAAGAGACCCAGTACTTC. This sequence encodes CASMGDEETQYF.

This clonotype turned up a few times. V usage is TRBV21-1 and J usage is TRBJ1-6. TRBV21-1 is described as a pseudogene. The CDR3 covers 12 residues. CDR3 residues: CASSKLYSPLHF. The CDR3 DNA reads TGTGCCAGCAGCAAATTGTATTCACCCCTCCACTTT.

This clonotype was seen a handful of times. The V gene is TRBV11-2, the J gene TRBJ2-3; no clear D gene. V was trimmed by 5 bases and J by 1 base, leaving 10 bases between them. The CDR3 spans 14 residues. Germline V gene sequence: CDR1 SGHAT, CDR2 FQNNGV. The CDR3 region has the DNA TGTGCCAGCAGCCCTCCTCGCGGCACAGATACGCAGTATTTT. Encoded protein: CASSPPRGTDTQYF.

This clonotype was picked up many times. This chain links TRBV5-1 with TRBJ1-1, with TRBD1 as a possible D gene (5 bases). The CDR3 has 11 amino acids. Trimming stripped 4 bases from V and 4 bases from J, with 5 bases between. Germline V CDR1 and CDR2: SGHRS, YFSETQ. CDR3 amino acids: CASSRGTEAFF. The CDR3 DNA is TGCGCCAGCAGCAGGGGCACTGAAGCTTTCTTT.

This clonotype was found a few times. The chain links TRBV15 to TRBJ2-1; D unresolved. Trimming shortened V by 9 bases and J by 7 bases, and 16 bases separated the two germline ends. Looked up from germline, CDR1 is LNHNV and CDR2 is YYDKDF (reference sequence). This CDR3 spans 13 amino acids. As DNA, the CDR3 is TGTGCCACTATGAATCGACCGACAAATGAGCAGTTCTTC. Its translation: CATMNRPTNEQFF.

CDR3 residues: CSARSLAEYNEQFF. The CDR3 DNA reads TGCAGTGCTAGAAGCCTAGCGGAATACAATGAGCAGTTCTTC. V usage is TRBV20-1 and J usage is TRBJ2-1; 7 bases are a match to TRBD2. The CDR3 is 14 amino acids. V lost 2 bases to trimming and J lost 4 bases; unmatched junction nucleotides: 5. The V gene's germline CDR1 is DFQATT and CDR2 SNEGSKA (reference sequence).